This entry concerns a single T cell receptor beta chain. Only a few counts were recorded for this clone. Which antigen it targets is not known. Base qualities were left out, and no much larger clone turns up one base away. This specimen comes from a study of cytomegalovirus exposure and HLA in healthy donors (dated by TCRdb to the late 2010s). As for the study more broadly: In an earlier analysis of 550 to 750 of the donors, 276 Gb of sequence data and 117 million unique TCR beta sequences from roughly 180 million T cells were reported. A later analysis re-examined previously published TCR beta repertoires from over 500 donors and added high-resolution HLA genotyping to investigate patterns of TCR occurrence. Using immunosequencing, the study profiled T cell repertoires from around 680 subjects and related those repertoires to cytomegalovirus serostatus. On average, roughly 250,000 unique TCR beta nucleotide sequences were sequenced per donor among more than 350 genotyped donors of the cohort, with roughly 18% of those sequences being non-productive. Donor age, sex, ethnicity and CMV serostatus were compiled alongside the repertoire data. In an earlier analysis of 500 to 650 of the donors, high-throughput TCR beta sequencing was used to judge whether each TCR beta V gene segment behaved as functional or pseudogenic. HLA typing included class I and class II loci at four-digit resolution. The study combined high-throughput TCR immunosequencing, statistical association of individual TCRs with disease status, and machine learning to predict cytomegalovirus infection status. The study aimed to test whether signatures of past pathogen exposure could be identified by cataloging public T cell receptors. In the later analysis, no new phenotypic data were used to find candidate immune exposures; instead, reliance was placed on TCR beta sequences and their occurrence across donors. A later genetic analysis used genome-wide SNP genotypes for about 60% of the 666 donors, treating that subset as a discovery cohort. Roughly 5 DR-DQ haplotypes were treated as single units for association and clustering because of strong linkage in the cohort. The number of donors typed differed by locus, with roughly 620-630 for A, B, C, DRB1 and DQB1, around 500 for DQA1, 600 to 610 for DPA1, and around 430 for DPB1. An early release that covered more than 550 HLA-typed donors contained about 300 gigabases of sequencing data and approximately 85 million unique TCR sequences. Along with the approximately 650-subject first cohort, a separate validation cohort of over a hundred different subjects was used. The genetic ancestry cluster associated with self-reported Caucasian donors included 81% of the roughly 390 genotyped donors. Every repertoire in the discovery cohort had been generated on one and the same sequencing platform. What the work shows at the level of the full study, not this receptor alone: An earlier analysis of 450 to 750 of the donors showed that most TCR beta V segments appeared in productive rearrangements either about 87% or about 30% of the time, which broadly matched IMGT annotations. Across donors, most TCR sequences were observed very rarely, whereas some public TCRs were present in many individuals. The presence/absence analyses assumed that sequencing depth was roughly uniform across donors, and that assumption may not be true. In a later analysis, TCR association rates were found to vary across HLA loci, with the most associated TCRs seen for DRB1 alleles and the fewest for HLA-C alleles. A few of the identified cytomegalovirus-associated TCR beta chains were confirmed in vitro to be specific for cytomegalovirus antigens. HLA typing was unavailable for some donors at each locus, so association tests used only the typed subset. V-gene and J-gene trimming of TCR beta chains was associated with a missense DCLRE1C variant in a later genetic analysis, and the association was replicated in an independent cohort. Several of the top co-occurrence clusters appeared to be linked to parvovirus B19, influenza, CMV and Epstein-Barr virus, according to a later analysis. Some IMGT-functional V segments, including TRBV6-2 and TRBV6-3, could not be told apart with the 87-base-pair reads, so those segments were excluded. In a later analysis, HLA-associated TCR beta chains showed more clonal expansion and lower generation probabilities than non-associated chains that were equally common. A later analysis found that most CMV-associated TCR beta chains appeared HLA-restricted, with HLA associations seemingly driven largely by CMV exposure. In the study, around 150 TCR beta chains were listed as associated with cytomegalovirus. A group of highly shared sequence variants was considered likely to be a technical artifact of the sequencing pipeline. When HLA alleles, especially DR and DQ, strongly co-occurred, TCR associations were difficult to assign to individual alleles. The cohort was sequenced for TCR beta chains only, and without alpha or paired-chain data the features that could be detected were limited. Because counts were too low, about 18 rarely observed V segments, including chromosome 9 orphons, were excluded from the earlier analysis of fewer than 650 of the donors. In a later genetic analysis, fewer N-insertions in productive TCRs were reported among donors in an Asian-associated ancestry cluster than the approximately 670-donor mean. Linkage disequilibrium might explain the correlated functional status among segregating V segments, but an unknown experimental factor could not be ruled out. The classifier was reported to diagnose cytomegalovirus status with high specificity and sensitivity in both the original and validation cohorts. A further reported finding was that TCR beta sequences accurately predicted the HLA-A and HLA-B alleles for most subjects in the first cohort. The authors suggested that the approach could potentially be generalized to other disease states and immunological phenotypes. A later analysis associated about 18,000 TCR beta sequences with specific HLA alleles at a false discovery rate of 0.05. Immune exposure information for the cohort was limited to CMV serostatus.

The cohort consisted of 600 or so healthy bone marrow donors. At the time of sampling, all cohort members were nominally healthy, though unrecorded immune exposures were likely present. CMV serostatus was recorded as positive for 250 to 300 and negative for about 50% of the roughly 670 cohort members, whereas no CMV serostatus was recorded for the donor in question. A peripheral blood sample was collected from each donor, and TCR beta sequencing was performed on peripheral blood mononuclear cells. The Qiagen DNeasy Blood Extraction Kit was used to extract genomic DNA from the blood cell samples. From its cysteine to its phenylalanine, the CDR3 spans 15 amino acids. Of the read, only the CDR3 DNA is kept; its 45 bases are in frame from base 1. The germline V gene gives CDR1 as SNHLY and CDR2 as FYNNEI. V and J are trimmed by 7 bases and 1 base, and the gene matches miss 8 bases of the junction. Library prep was done by the immunoSEQ multiplex PCR assay. For the multiplex PCR, a mixture combining 60 forward primers for TCR Vbeta segments and 13 reverse primers for TCR Jbeta segments was used. The CDR3 region of rearranged TCR beta genes was amplified from genomic DNA with a multiplex PCR assay. Amplified TCR beta libraries were sequenced as 87-base-pair reads on the Illumina HiSeq System. On the authors' methods: A later analysis counted around 72 million unique TCR beta chains across the 500 to 850 repertoires, and around 9.9 million of these chains were shared by at least two donors. Raw reads were error-corrected and collapsed into unique sequences by a nearest-neighbor algorithm in which closely related sequences were merged to remove PCR and sequencing errors. V, D and J gene segments were assigned by aligning CDR3 sequences to IMGT reference sequences. For a sequence to be retained, a match of at least six nucleotides was required to both a V gene segment and a J gene segment. Rearrangements were called productive when the CDR3 lacked stop codons and stayed in frame with V and J; all others were non-productive. CDR3 was defined by IMGT convention, running from the second conserved V-encoded cysteine to the conserved J-encoded phenylalanine. The earlier analysis of around 640 of the donors excluded sequences that lacked an unambiguous match to a single V gene segment. In an earlier analysis of several hundred of the donors, V segments were called functional above 56.7% productive rearrangements and were called segregating when the between-donor standard deviation exceeded 5%. A statistical classification framework was built to diagnose cytomegalovirus status from the catalog of TCR beta chain sequences. In a later analysis, V and J genes were assigned by comparing TCR nucleotide sequences against IMGT/GENE-DB human TR gene sequences. In a later analysis, CDR3 sequences and most-parsimonious VDJ recombination scenarios were assigned using the TCRdist pipeline. In a later analysis, each TCR beta chain was defined by its CDR3 amino acid sequence together with its V-gene family, and reads lacking a unique V-gene family were excluded. In a later analysis, 450 to 600 highly shared, low-generation-probability nucleotide sequences were removed to address suspected cross-contamination and a sequencing artifact. For each public chain, a later analysis derived a clonal expansion index from normalized ranks of inferred template counts within each repertoire. In a later analysis, generation probabilities were computed using a VDJ recombination model fitted to out-of-frame rearrangements, and the results were checked against IGoR. In a later analysis, TCR-TCR, TCR-HLA and TCR-CMV co-occurrence was scored with hypergeometric tests, and a repertoire-size bias correction was applied to TCR pairs. False discovery rates were estimated in a later analysis by permuting HLA or CMV assignments 20 times. In a later analysis, co-occurring TCRs were grouped using DBSCAN, with TCRdist sequence similarity added in when clustering inside HLA-allele-positive subsets. Repertoires with fewer than 30,000 or more than 120,000 public chains were left out of co-occurrence clustering, as were four to six repertoires with anomalous nucleotide sharing. Here the immuneACCESS table is served through TCRdb, limited to in-frame sequences with V and J called. Missing clones are a known gap in these copies; in checked studies unresolved V genes cover under half, and the rest lacks a known reason. V and J calls and clone size come straight from that table; D and trimming were deduced from the DNA. The sample table lists approximately 150,000 clones, around 85% of them with a count of one. The ten largest make up approximately 2% of the sample.

The V and J genes are TRBV2 and TRBJ1-1; 8 nucleotides in the junction match TRBD1. The sequenced sample consisted of PBMCs. The TCR sequence derives from a human donor in good health. Here the CDR3 is given as CASTDLGTGNTEAFF. In nucleotides, the sequence is TGTGCCAGCACCGACTTAGGGACAGGGAACACTGAAGCTTTCTTT.